This entry features one T cell receptor (beta chain) sequence. Its matching antigen is unknown. The source of the sample is a study of T-cell reconstitution after alpha-beta-depleted transplantation in children. Study-wide points: About two months after transplant, alpha-beta T cells reportedly came from several hundred expanded graft clones. Surviving thymic progenitors and recipient T cells were the source of high TCRbeta diversity at day 60 in some patients. T-cell numbers and diversity one year post-transplant derived largely from freshly generated T cells.

Unique molecular identifiers were used to barcode this TCRbeta library. Each CDR3 protein gets one entry after TCRdb re-called the PCR reads with MiXCR. The data hold around 960,000 distinct CDR3 sequences, with about 31% observed a single time. The length of the CDR3 is 17 residues. V lost 1 base to trimming and J lost 7 bases; unmatched junction nucleotides: 10. Looked up from germline, CDR1 is SGHTA and CDR2 is FQGNSA. The chain links TRBV7-2 to TRBJ2-1, with 10 bases identical to TRBD2. This clonotype was obtained from a boy under three years old who had a stem cell transplant for SCID, so the T cells may come from the graft donor. The material sequenced was PBMCs, mostly from graft donor cells, taken 360 days after TCRalphabeta/CD19-depleted stem cell transplant. The chain's CDR3 is CASSLVALAGLVNEQFF. The CDR3 nucleotides are TGTGCCAGCAGCTTAGTGGCACTAGCGGGGTTGGTTAATGAGCAGTTCTTC.